Following are 30 T cell receptor beta chains from one sample sequenced in a study of blood T cell repertoires in COVID-19. Clones were sequenced by immunoSEQ multiplex PCR, and TCRdb holds only the in-frame ones, with some missing. Of about 130,000 clones in the sample, 88% were seen once. Sequencing was carried out using peripheral blood. The receptor set was obtained from a woman of 80 years or more with acute or convalescent COVID-19.

The chain couples TRBV27 to TRBJ2-1, with 8 bases aligning to TRBD1. The CDR3 sequence is 17 residues long. V lost 0 bases to trimming and J lost 5 bases; unmatched junction nucleotides: 9. From germline, CDR1 is MNHEY and CDR2 SMNVEV (reference sequence). DNA for the CDR3: TGTGCCAGCAGTTTATCCCTTGGACAGGGTGGGAACAATGAGCAGTTCTTC. This translates into CASSLSLGQGGNNEQFF.

The V call is TRBV24-1, the J call TRBJ1-1, with 9 bases matching TRBD1. The germline V gene encodes CDR1 KGHDR and CDR2 SFDVKD. The CDR3 has 17 amino acids. Trimming removed 4 bases from V and 0 bases from J; junction bases left unmatched: 8. Written as DNA, the CDR3 is TGTGCCACCAGTGACCCTGCCGGGACAGGGATGAACACTGAAGCTTTCTTT. Encoded protein: CATSDPAGTGMNTEAFF.

With regard to this clone: Other DNA sequences in this specimen translate into the identical CDR3. The V gene is TRBV12-3 or TRBV12-4, the J gene TRBJ1-2, with 11 nucleotides matching TRBD1. This CDR3 has 13 amino acids. Trimming cost V 6 bases and J 8 bases; bases outside gene matches: 5. The CDR3 loop is CASSLDRGLGYTF. The DNA of the CDR3 is TGTGCCAGCAGCCTGGACAGGGGGCTCGGCTACACCTTC.

A few counts support this clone. This sequence joins TRBV2 and TRBJ1-6, with 9 bases fitting TRBD1. Germline CDR1 is SNHLY and CDR2 is FYNNEI. V lost 6 bases to trimming and J lost 13 bases; unmatched junction nucleotides: 13. CDR3 length: 15 residues. The CDR3 nucleotides read TGTGCCAGCAGACAGGGGGCGCGCAGTAGTTCCCCCCTCCACTTT. Residues: CASRQGARSSSPLHF.

This CDR3 is CASSQEGAGVSGELFF. The CDR3 DNA sequence: TGTGCCAGCAGCCAAGAAGGAGCGGGGGTTTCCGGGGAGCTGTTTTTT. The chain is built from TRBV3-1 (or the pseudogene TRBV3-2) and TRBJ2-2; 8 nucleotides agree with TRBD2. Unmatched junction bases numbered 6, after V lost 0 bases and J lost 6 bases. The CDR3 has 16 amino acids. Germline values: CDR1 LGHDT, CDR2 YNNKEL (reference sequence).

The rearrangement uses TRBV5-1 and TRBJ2-1; 7 bases agree with TRBD1. Unmatched junction bases numbered 12, after V lost 4 bases and J lost 8 bases. Germline CDR1 reads SGHRS; CDR2 reads YFSETQ. The CDR3 runs to 15 residues. Here the CDR3 DNA reads TGCGCCAGCAGCGCTCTGGACAGGTTTGGGGATGAGCAGTTCTTC. Translated: CASSALDRFGDEQFF.

The chain couples TRBV27 to TRBJ1-4, with D uncertain. The germline CDR1 and CDR2 sequences are MNHEY and SMNVEV (reference sequence). The CDR3 sequence is 15 residues long. The V end lost 5 bases, the J end lost 7 bases, and 17 bases lay between the germline ends. The CDR3 sequence is CASSPSGGRREKLFF. The CDR3 DNA is TGTGCCAGCAGTCCGTCGGGAGGGAGGCGTGAAAAACTGTTTTTT.

This clone was seen a handful of times. J is TRBJ2-7 and V is TRBV27; 8 bases align to TRBD1. The CDR3 totals 14 residues. Germline lookup yields CDR1 MNHEY and CDR2 SMNVEV (reference sequence). After removal of 4 bases from V and 0 bases from J, the junction contained 2 bases not matched to a gene. The CDR3 DNA sequence: TGTGCCAGCAGTTCTACAGGGGGCTCCTACGAGCAGTACTTC. It translates to CASSSTGGSYEQYF.

This clone was observed once. The V gene is TRBV5-4, the J gene TRBJ2-2; 9 nucleotides line up with TRBD1. CDR3 length: 15 amino acids. In germline, CDR1 is SGHNT, CDR2 YYREEE (reference sequence). The junction had 5 bases not matched to a gene; V was cut back by 2 bases and J by 6 bases. CDR3 sequence reads: CASSFWDRAAGELFF. In nucleotides, the CDR3 is TGTGCCAGCAGCTTCTGGGACAGGGCGGCCGGGGAGCTGTTTTTT.

The V call is TRBV6-4, the J call TRBJ2-2; D not resolved. The ends were cut back, 2 bases at V and 7 bases at J, with 14 bases in the middle. CDR3 length equals 15 residues. Germline lookup yields CDR1 MRHNA and CDR2 SNTAGT. Here the CDR3 DNA reads TGTGCCAGCAGTGACCACCCCCTAGGAATCGGGGAGCTGTTTTTT. It codes for CASSDHPLGIGELFF.

J is TRBJ1-5 and V is TRBV10-3, with 7 positions matching TRBD1. The germline gives CDR1 ENHRY, CDR2 SYGVKD. The ends lost 5 bases at V and 4 bases at J; junction bases unmatched: 5. CDR3 length equals 14 residues. The CDR3 sequence is CAISLDRNNQPQHF. The CDR3, as DNA: TGTGCCATCAGTCTGGACAGGAATAATCAGCCCCAGCATTTT.

V gene TRBV6-6 combines with J gene TRBJ2-1, with D perhaps matching TRBD2 (6 bases). Germline V gene data show CDR1 as MNHNY and CDR2 as SVGAGI (reference sequence). The CDR3 spans 14 residues. The ends were cut back, 11 bases at V and 5 bases at J, with 19 bases in the middle. The CDR3 sequence: CASAFSGANNEQFF. CDR3 in DNA: TGTGCCTCAGCTTTTAGCGGAGCGAACAATGAGCAGTTCTTC.

The chain has TRBV3-1 (or the pseudogene TRBV3-2) and TRBJ1-1, with a tentative D call TRBD1 (6 bases). The CDR3 spans 14 residues. V was shortened by 4 bases and J by 3 bases, with 12 bases between the two germline ends. Looked up from germline, CDR1 is LGHDT and CDR2 is YNNKEL (reference sequence). CDR3 DNA sequence: TGTGCCAGCAGCCTACAGGGATATTACACTGAAGCTTTCTTT. It translates to CASSLQGYYTEAFF.

V is TRBV7-8 and J is TRBJ1-3, with a possible D match to TRBD1 (5 bases). The CDR3 is made up of 16 amino acids. The germline V gene has CDR1 SGHVS and CDR2 FQNEAQ. Deletions cut 0 bases from V and 0 bases from J, with 9 bases between. The chain's CDR3 is CASSLATGGSGNTIYF. CDR3 coding DNA: TGTGCCAGCAGCTTAGCTACCGGGGGCTCTGGAAACACCATATATTTT.

This rearrangement joins TRBV19 to TRBJ2-3, with D perhaps matching TRBD2 (6 bases). V was cut by 7 bases and J by 4 bases, with 12 bases left in between. This CDR3 region has 13 residues. Germline V gene lookup returns CDR1 LNHDA and CDR2 SQIVND (reference sequence). CDR3 nucleotide sequence: TGTGCCAGTACCGGGACTCACGCAGATACGCAGTATTTT. This codes for CASTGTHADTQYF.

The V gene is TRBV4-1, the J gene TRBJ2-2; TRBD2 matches 8 bases. CDR1 is MGHRA and CDR2 is YSYEKL in the germline V gene. Trimming took 4 bases from V and 3 from J; bases not matched to a gene: 4. The CDR3 runs to 15 residues. The CDR3 protein is CASSRSGGDTGELFF. CDR3 DNA sequence: TGCGCCAGCAGCCGGTCGGGAGGGGACACCGGGGAGCTGTTTTTT.

The chain is built from TRBV5-4 and TRBJ2-3; TRBD2 aligns across 7 bases. The CDR3 extends over 15 amino acids. The junction had 9 bases not matched to a gene; V was cut back by 2 bases and J by 6 bases. In germline, CDR1 is SGHNT, CDR2 YYREEE (reference sequence). The CDR3 bases are TGTGCCAGCAGCTTTGGGGGGGGTTTGGAGGATACGCAGTATTTT. It yields the protein CASSFGGGLEDTQYF.

The chain uses TRBV5-4 and TRBJ1-1; TRBD1 aligns across 7 bases. The junction had 13 bases not matched to a gene; V was cut back by 4 bases and J by 4 bases. Germline-derived CDR1 and CDR2 are SGHNT and YYREEE (reference sequence). This CDR3 is 16 amino acids long. The CDR3 is CASSNIGGGLSTEAFF. In DNA form, the CDR3 reads TGTGCCAGCAGCAATATCGGAGGGGGCTTAAGCACTGAAGCTTTCTTT.

This clone was observed a single time. The V gene is TRBV7-2, the J gene TRBJ1-2; weak D call: TRBD1 (6 bases). Germline values: CDR1 SGHTA, CDR2 FQGNSA. Trimming left V 1 base short and J 6 bases short, with 12 bases between. The length of the CDR3 is 14 residues. CDR3 nucleotide sequence: TGTGCCAGCAGCTTAGGAAACAGGGCGGATGGCTACACCTTC. Protein: CASSLGNRADGYTF. Full variable domain (missing parts from reference TRBV7-2 and TRBJ1-2): GAGVSQSPSNKVTEKGKDVELRCDPISGHTALYWYRQSLGQGLEFLIYFQGNSAPDKSGLPSDRFSAERTGGSVSTLTIQRTQQEDSAVYLCASSLGNRADGYTFGSGTRLTVV.

J is TRBJ2-5 and V is TRBV3-1 (or the pseudogene TRBV3-2); 10 nucleotides agree with TRBD2. Unmatched junction bases numbered 8, after V lost 1 base and J lost 9 bases. The CDR3 is made up of 15 amino acids. Germline CDR1 and CDR2: LGHDT and YNNKEL (reference sequence). The CDR3 region is CASSQVASGSYPQYF. CDR3 nucleotides: TGTGCCAGCAGCCAAGTAGCTAGCGGGAGCTATCCCCAGTACTTC.

The chain uses TRBV19 and TRBJ2-5; a possible D gene is TRBD1 (6 bases). The V gene's germline CDR1 is LNHDA and CDR2 SQIVND (reference sequence). The CDR3 contains 13 residues. V was cut by 4 bases and J by 4 bases, with 10 bases left in between. The CDR3 bases are TGTGCCAGTAGTACCGACAGGCGAGAGACCCAGTACTTC. Encoded protein: CASSTDRRETQYF.

This chain joins TRBV2 and TRBJ1-3; TRBD1 matches 7 bases. The germline V gene encodes CDR1 SNHLY and CDR2 FYNNEI. The trim removed 4 bases at V and 3 bases at J, leaving 6 bases unmatched. The CDR3 consists of 15 residues. The CDR3 protein is CASSGRQGLGNTIYF. The CDR3 coding sequence is TGTGCCAGCAGTGGGAGACAGGGCCTTGGAAACACCATATATTTT.

The chain couples TRBV3-1 (or the pseudogene TRBV3-2) to TRBJ2-3; the match to TRBD2 covers 10 bases. Looked up from germline, CDR1 is LGHDT and CDR2 is YNNKEL (reference sequence). V trimming: 4 bases; J trimming: 3 bases; junction bases outside the gene matches: 4. This CDR3 has 15 residues. CDR3: CASSPLAGETDTQYF. CDR3 nucleotides: TGTGCCAGCAGCCCCCTAGCGGGGGAAACAGATACGCAGTATTTT.

The chain links TRBV11-2 to TRBJ2-2; a possible D gene is TRBD2 (6 bases). V was clipped by 3 bases and J by 6 bases, with 11 bases between them. Looked up from germline, CDR1 is SGHAT and CDR2 is FQNNGV. CDR3 length: 14 amino acids. DNA for the CDR3: TGTGCCAGCAGCTTCGGGACTTATCCCGGGGAGCTGTTTTTT. Encoded protein: CASSFGTYPGELFF. The full variable domain, its missing parts supplied by reference TRBV11-2 and TRBJ2-2, is EAGVAQSPRYKIIEKRQSVAFWCNPISGHATLYWYQQILGQGPKLLIQFQNNGVVDDSQLPKDRFSAERLKGVDSTLKIQPAKLEDSAVYLCASSFGTYPGELFFGEGSRLTVL.

This clone was detected a few times. J is TRBJ1-4 and V is TRBV19; possibly TRBD1 for D (6 bases). The CDR3 is 14 amino acids. V dropped 7 bases and J dropped 8 bases, with 17 bases sitting between them. Germline loops: CDR1 LNHDA, CDR2 SQIVND (reference sequence). The CDR3 sequence: CASNVAGAREKLFF. The CDR3 nucleotides read TGTGCCAGTAATGTTGCAGGGGCGCGGGAAAAACTGTTTTTT.

The gene calls are TRBV13 and TRBJ2-7, with D perhaps TRBD2 (7 bases). This CDR3 is built from 13 residues. V was shortened by 4 bases and J by 4 bases, with 11 bases between the two germline ends. Germline V lookup: CDR1 PRHDT, CDR2 FYEKMQ (reference sequence). CDR3 DNA sequence: TGTGCCAGCAGCTCAAGGGGGGGATACGAGCAGTACTTC. Translated, it gives CASSSRGGYEQYF.

The table lists this clone with a few counts. The chain combines TRBV2 with TRBJ2-1; 7 nucleotides align to TRBD1. This CDR3 region has 14 residues. The trim removed 7 bases at V and 13 bases at J, leaving 16 bases unmatched. Germline CDR1 SNHLY, CDR2 FYNNEI. The chain's CDR3 is CASTFGTANRPQFF. For the CDR3, the DNA is TGTGCCAGCACTTTCGGGACAGCTAATAGGCCCCAGTTCTTC.

The chain carries TRBV6-4 and TRBJ2-2; possibly TRBD1 for D (6 bases). CDR1 is MRHNA, CDR2 SNTAGT, per germline. This CDR3 contains 14 residues. V was cut by 6 bases and J by 4 bases, with 12 bases left in between. The CDR3 nucleotides are TGTGCCAGCAGCGGAACAGGGACCACCGGGGAGCTGTTTTTT. As protein: CASSGTGTTGELFF.

This clone was seen only a few times. The rearrangement joins TRBV28 to TRBJ2-7; 8 bases are a match to TRBD1. Germline loops: CDR1 MDHEN, CDR2 SYDVKM. CDR3 length: 12 amino acids. V lost 2 bases and J lost 6; bases outside the gene matches: 0. CDR3 DNA sequence: TGTGCCAGCAGTTTACAGGGGGCCGAGCAGTACTTC. Protein sequence: CASSLQGAEQYF.

The gene calls are TRBV19 and TRBJ1-6; tentative D call: TRBD1 (5 bases). The V gene's germline CDR1 is LNHDA and CDR2 SQIVND (reference sequence). The CDR3 is 15 amino acids. V was clipped by 6 bases and J by 0 bases, with 9 bases between them. The DNA of the CDR3 is TGTGCCAGTAGACAGGCGAGCTCCTATAATTCACCCCTCCACTTT. Protein sequence: CASRQASSYNSPLHF.